This passage covers 30 T cell receptor beta chains from one sample sequenced in a study of T-cell reconstitution after alpha-beta-depleted transplantation in children. This sample's TCRbeta library carried unique molecular identifier barcodes. Each CDR3 protein is one row after TCRdb ran MiXCR on the PCR reads. The data hold around 370,000 distinct CDR3 sequences, with roughly 15% observed a single time. Sequencing used PBMCs, mostly from graft donor cells, obtained 360 days after TCRalphabeta/CD19-depleted stem cell transplant. These receptors were taken from a male patient aged 2 to 9 who had a stem cell transplant for acute lymphoblastic leukemia, so the T cells may come from the graft donor.

The chain joins TRBV9 to TRBJ2-1; no clear D gene. The CDR3 loop spans 13 amino acids. Trimming took off 3 bases at V and 8 bases at J, with 12 bases between the two ends. Germline lookup yields CDR1 SGDLS and CDR2 YYNGEE. As DNA, the CDR3 is TGTGCCAGCAGCGAGTACGGCGTCGATGAGCAGTTCTTC. It specifies CASSEYGVDEQFF.

A note on this clonotype: Germline is not matched at one junction end, which may reflect a read error. The rearrangement links TRBV5-1 to TRBJ1-4; a weak D match, TRBD1 (5 bases). This CDR3 has 15 amino acids. From germline, CDR1 is SGHRS and CDR2 YFSETQ. The CDR3 region has the DNA TGCGCCAGCAGCCTCCTTCGGGGCAATAATCAAAAACTGTTTTTT. Protein: CASSLLRGNNQKLFF. Full variable domain (rest looked up from reference TRBV5-1 and TRBJ1-4): KAGVTQTPRYLIKTRGQQVTLSCSPISGHRSVSWYQQTPGQGLQFLFEYFSETQRNKGNFPGRFSGRQFSNSRSEMNVSTLELGDSALYLCASSLLRGNNQKLFFGSGTQLSVL.

With regard to this clonotype: The CDR3 does not close with the conserved phenylalanine or tryptophan, likely indicating a read error. This chain links TRBV28 with TRBJ2-6, with 9 bases aligning to TRBD1. There are 18 residues in the CDR3. From germline, CDR1 is MDHEN and CDR2 SYDVKM. Trimming removed 5 bases from V and 0 bases from J; junction bases left unmatched: 8. The CDR3 is CASSETGQGSSGANVLTI. The CDR3 nucleotides read TGTGCCAGCAGTGAAACGGGACAGGGATCCTCTGGGGCCAACGTCCTGACTATC.

In this sample, this clonotype turned up many times. The J gene is TRBJ2-2, the V gene TRBV4-2, with TRBD1 matching 10 bases. With 5 bases clipped from V and 7 bases from J, the junction kept 10 bases outside the gene matches. CDR1 LGHNA and CDR2 YNFKEQ come from the germline V gene. The length of the CDR3 is 16 residues. CDR3 DNA: TGTGCCAGCAGCTTTAGCCAAGGGACAGGGGTCGGGGAGCTGTTTTTT. Its protein is CASSFSQGTGVGELFF.

The V call is TRBV4-2, the J call TRBJ2-7; 9 bases fit TRBD2. The CDR3 extends over 13 amino acids. CDR1 and CDR2 (germline): LGHNA, YNFKEQ. V trimming: 4 bases; J trimming: 13 bases; junction bases outside the gene matches: 11. CDR3 in DNA: TGTGCCAGCAGCCCCTTTACTAGCGGGTGGGTCTACTTC. It yields the protein CASSPFTSGWVYF.

This clonotype was recorded many times. The V and J genes are TRBV5-1 and TRBJ2-1; 9 bases map to TRBD2. Per the germline V gene, CDR1 is SGHRS and CDR2 is YFSETQ. Germline trimming cut 2 bases from V and 0 bases from J; bases unmatched to any gene: 3. The CDR3 runs to 16 residues. The CDR3 protein is CASSFGSGSSYNEQFF. CDR3 sequence (DNA): TGCGCCAGCAGCTTTGGTAGCGGGAGCTCCTACAATGAGCAGTTCTTC.

The sample holds a few counts of this clonotype. The chain has TRBV24-1 and TRBJ1-1, with no clear D. Per germline, CDR1 KGHDR and CDR2 SFDVKD. V lost 2 bases and J lost 4, with 7 bases in between. CDR3 length equals 13 residues. CDR3 sequence reads: CATSDYGGTEAFF. As DNA, the CDR3 is TGTGCCACCAGTGATTATGGAGGCACTGAAGCTTTCTTT.

Only a few counts were recorded for this clonotype. V and J are TRBV20-1 and TRBJ1-4; no reliable D call. The CDR3 loop spans 12 amino acids. V lost 6 bases to trimming and J lost 4 bases, with 9 bases between them. The germline V gene encodes CDR1 DFQATT and CDR2 SNEGSKA (reference sequence). The CDR3 here is CSAIGSNEKLFF. CDR3 DNA sequence: TGCAGTGCCATCGGGAGTAATGAAAAACTGTTTTTT.

This clonotype has a count of ten or more. This chain uses TRBV4-3 with TRBJ1-4; TRBD1 is a possible D gene (6 bases). Germline V gene lookup returns CDR1 LGHNA and CDR2 YSLEER. The CDR3 contains 18 residues. Trimming shortened V by 0 bases and J by 7 bases, and 21 bases separated the two germline ends. In nucleotides, the CDR3 is TGCGCCAGCAGCCAAGATCAACCGGGCGGGACATTGAGTGAAAAACTGTTTTTT. This encodes CASSQDQPGGTLSEKLFF.

Many counts were recorded for this clonotype. J is TRBJ2-1 and V is TRBV29-1, with 9 bases matching TRBD2. Germline V gives CDR1 SQVTM, CDR2 ANQGSEA. There are 14 residues in the CDR3. Germline trimming cut 4 bases from V and 7 bases from J; bases unmatched to any gene: 8. The CDR3 protein is CSVGGLAGWNEQFF. The CDR3 nucleotides are TGCAGCGTTGGGGGGCTAGCGGGATGGAATGAGCAGTTCTTC.

Only a few counts were recorded for this clonotype. The chain recombines TRBV6-1 with TRBJ2-1; TRBD1 aligns across 11 bases. The germline gives CDR1 MNHNS, CDR2 SASEGT. The CDR3 consists of 15 residues. V was pared by 6 bases and J by 6 bases, with 7 bases of the junction left unmatched. The DNA of the CDR3 is TGTGCCAGCAGCCAGGGGACAGGGGGTAGCAATGAGCAGTTCTTC. Its translation: CASSQGTGGSNEQFF.

The genes are TRBV28 and TRBJ1-6; perhaps TRBD1 as D (6 bases). This CDR3 comprises 16 residues. CDR1 and CDR2 (germline): MDHEN, SYDVKM. Deletions cut 5 bases from V and 6 bases from J, with 17 bases between. CDR3 nucleotide sequence: TGTGCCAGCAGTGAACAGCGACAGGCGCGTAATTCACCCCTCCACTTT. This gives the protein CASSEQRQARNSPLHF.

This clonotype was observed a handful of times. The J gene is TRBJ2-3, the V gene TRBV5-1; TRBD2 matches 11 bases. From germline, CDR1 is SGHRS and CDR2 YFSETQ. The J segment lost 5 bases and the V segment lost 2 bases, leaving 4 bases of the junction unmatched. The CDR3 has 15 residues. The DNA of the CDR3 is TGCGCCAGCAGCTTACTAGCGGGAGACCGAGATACGCAGTATTTT. Its translation is CASSLLAGDRDTQYF. The whole variable domain, filled in from reference TRBV5-1 and TRBJ2-3, reads KAGVTQTPRYLIKTRGQQVTLSCSPISGHRSVSWYQQTPGQGLQFLFEYFSETQRNKGNFPGRFSGRQFSNSRSEMNVSTLELGDSALYLCASSLLAGDRDTQYFGPGTRLTVL.

The rearrangement links TRBV11-2 to TRBJ2-6; D is perhaps TRBD1 (6 bases). With 8 bases removed from V and 0 bases from J, the gap between germline ends came to 17 bases. Looked up from germline, CDR1 is SGHAT and CDR2 is FQNNGV. This CDR3 contains 17 residues. The CDR3 sequence is CASLPQGPLSGANVLTF. The CDR3 nucleotides read TGTGCCAGCCTCCCACAGGGCCCTCTCTCTGGGGCCAACGTCCTGACTTTC.

The gene calls are TRBV20-1 and TRBJ1-2, with 8 bases identical to TRBD1. The CDR3 spans 12 residues. The J segment lost 2 bases and the V segment lost 5 bases, leaving 1 base of the junction unmatched. Germline loops: CDR1 DFQATT, CDR2 SNEGSKA (reference sequence). CDR3 loop: CSAPGGNYGYTF. The CDR3 nucleotides read TGCAGTGCTCCAGGGGGCAACTATGGCTACACCTTC.

Ten or more counts support this clonotype. The CDR3, as DNA: TGTGCCAGCAGCCATCGAGCTGACGGTGAGCAGTTCTTC. Its translation: CASSHRADGEQFF. The chain joins TRBV3-1 to TRBJ2-1, with no clear D. The CDR3 has 13 amino acids. V lost 3 bases and J lost 9, with 12 bases in between. Germline CDR1 is LGHDT and CDR2 is YNNKEL (reference sequence).

This clonotype occurred a few times. This sequence joins TRBV28 and TRBJ2-7; TRBD2 aligns across 11 bases. V lost 3 bases, J lost 6 bases, and 7 bases stayed unmatched. Per germline, CDR1 MDHEN and CDR2 SYDVKM. The CDR3 totals 15 residues. The CDR3 DNA reads as TGTGCCAGCAGTTTCGTTAGCGGGAGGGCCGGCGAGCAGTACTTC. Its protein product is CASSFVSGRAGEQYF.

This clonotype was counted at least ten times. This chain links TRBV6-2 or TRBV6-3 with TRBJ2-7; a possible D gene is TRBD2 (5 bases). The CDR3 has 15 amino acids. Trimming pared 2 bases from V and 4 bases from J, leaving 15 bases between. The germline V gene encodes CDR1 MNHEY and CDR2 SVGEGT. This chain's CDR3 is CASSYNPGKNYEQYF. CDR3 nucleotide sequence: TGTGCCAGCAGTTACAACCCGGGGAAAAATTACGAGCAGTACTTC.

This rearrangement joins TRBV11-2 to TRBJ2-7; D is ambiguous. The CDR3 length is 19 residues. Germline V gene data show CDR1 as SGHAT and CDR2 as FQNNGV. V lost 0 bases to trimming and J lost 5 bases, with 26 bases between them. The CDR3 loop is CASSLDPHRTQWGPNEQYF. CDR3 bases: TGTGCCAGCAGCTTAGATCCTCATCGCACGCAGTGGGGTCCCAACGAGCAGTACTTC.

This clonotype turned up a few times. The V gene is TRBV4-1, the J gene TRBJ2-7, with D possibly being TRBD2 (6 bases). V was trimmed by 0 bases and J by 0 bases, leaving 15 bases between them. Germline values: CDR1 MGHRA, CDR2 YSYEKL. CDR3 length: 17 amino acids. The CDR3 bases are TGCGCCAGCAGCCAAGATGGAGGAGGGGCAAGCTCCTACGAGCAGTACTTC. Amino acids: CASSQDGGGASSYEQYF.

There are a few counts of this clonotype. The chain joins TRBV6-2 or TRBV6-3 to TRBJ2-3; 9 bases map to TRBD2. In germline, CDR1 is MNHEY, CDR2 SVGEGT. The CDR3 is 14 amino acids. J was trimmed by 3 bases and V by 3 bases; bases with no gene match: 1. The CDR3 loop reads CASSYSGRTDTQYF. In DNA form, the CDR3 reads TGTGCCAGCAGTTATAGCGGGAGAACAGATACGCAGTATTTT.

The rearrangement joins TRBV3-1 to TRBJ1-3; D might be TRBD1 (5 bases). This CDR3 has 15 residues. The germline gives CDR1 LGHDT, CDR2 YNNKEL (reference sequence). Trimming shortened V by 4 bases and J by 3 bases, and 13 bases separated the two germline ends. CDR3 region: CASSPSTGFGNTIYF. The DNA for the CDR3 is TGTGCCAGCAGCCCATCCACAGGCTTTGGAAACACCATATATTTT.

The chain carries TRBV12-3 or TRBV12-4 and TRBJ2-2; 11 bases map to TRBD1. The trim removed 3 bases at V and 3 bases at J, leaving 3 bases unmatched. The CDR3 contains 16 residues. The CDR3 DNA reads TGTGCCAGCAGTTTCTGGACAGGGGGCCACACCGGGGAGCTGTTTTTT. Its protein is CASSFWTGGHTGELFF.

The chain carries TRBV4-2 and TRBJ2-2; D remains ambiguous. Trimming removed 0 bases from V and 6 bases from J, with 8 bases in between. The CDR3 runs 14 residues. Germline CDR1 LGHNA, CDR2 YNFKEQ. The DNA for the CDR3 is TGTGCCAGCAGCCAAGATGACTCCGCCGGGGAGCTGTTTTTT. Amino acid sequence: CASSQDDSAGELFF.

This clonotype was seen at least ten times. The chain is built from TRBV6-5 and TRBJ2-5; D is unresolved. CDR3 length: 16 residues. Trimming removed 1 base at V and 5 bases at J, with 17 bases between. Germline CDR1 and CDR2: MNHEY and SVGAGI. The CDR3: CASSYFPRGLKETQYF. The CDR3 DNA reads TGTGCCAGCAGTTACTTTCCCCGTGGCCTCAAGGAGACCCAGTACTTC.

This chain connects TRBV7-9 to TRBJ1-4; D possibly corresponds to TRBD1 (5 bases). Germline values: CDR1 SEHNR, CDR2 FQNEAQ (reference sequence). The CDR3 is 15 amino acids. V dropped 4 bases and J dropped 0 bases, with 9 bases sitting between them. CDR3 nucleotides: TGTGCCAGCAGCTCTACAGGTGCAACTAATGAAAAACTGTTTTTT. It yields the protein CASSSTGATNEKLFF.

This clonotype was observed a handful of times. V and J are TRBV6-1 and TRBJ2-5, with TRBD2 matching 8 bases. The length of the CDR3 is 13 residues. Germline CDR1 reads MNHNS; CDR2 reads SASEGT. The V segment lost 6 bases and the J segment 5 bases; nucleotides outside the gene matches: 5. This CDR3 reads CASSGRAAETQYF. CDR3 bases: TGTGCCAGCAGCGGGAGGGCGGCGGAGACCCAGTACTTC.

Details on this clonotype: The junction and the germline gene differ at one end; a read error may be behind it. The chain carries TRBV7-7 and TRBJ2-1, with D possibly called TRBD1 or TRBD2 (5 bases each). The CDR3 has 14 residues. Germline values: CDR1 SSHAT, CDR2 FNYEAQ (reference sequence). CDR3 DNA sequence: TGTGCTAGCAGCTTAGCACCGGGGACCGCTGAGCAGTTCTTC. Protein product: CASSLAPGTAEQFF.

A few counts support this clonotype. The genes are TRBV6-5 and TRBJ2-7; either TRBD1 or TRBD2 may fit D (5 bases each). The length of the CDR3 is 13 residues. Trimming cost V 4 bases and J 3 bases, with 10 bases left between them. In germline, CDR1 is MNHEY, CDR2 SVGAGI. CDR3 in amino acids: CASSLTGRYEQYF. In DNA form, the CDR3 reads TGTGCCAGCAGTTTGACGGGACGCTACGAGCAGTACTTC.

V and J are TRBV30 and TRBJ2-7; 11 positions match TRBD2. The CDR3 runs to 16 residues. J lost 3 bases, V lost 0 bases, and 7 bases had no gene match. CDR1 and CDR2 (germline): GTSNPN, SVGIG (reference sequence). CDR3 sequence (DNA): TGTGCCTGGAGTGTACGAGTAGGGACTAGCGGCTACGAGCAGTACTTC. It specifies CAWSVRVGTSGYEQYF.